These 3 T cell receptor beta chains were all obtained from the same sample, sequenced in a study of blood T cell repertoires in COVID-19. Assay: immunoSEQ multiplex PCR; the TCRdb copy retains only in-frame clones and omits some. The data show approximately 340,000 clones, more than 85% seen once. The sequenced material came from PBMCs or T cells enriched from blood (not recorded which). Receptors originate from a woman in her forties who had been exposed to COVID-19.

The genes are TRBV21-1 and TRBJ1-6. TRBV21-1 constitutes a pseudogene. This CDR3 region has 18 residues. CDR3 DNA sequence: TGTGCCAGCCGCATCGGGAGGGGTGCTGGCTCCTATAATTCACCCCTCCACTTT. Protein: CASRIGRGAGSYNSPLHF.

The chain recombines TRBV7-2 with TRBJ1-4, with TRBD1 matching over 7 bases. With V trimmed by 2 bases and J by 8 bases, 8 bases remained unmatched. This CDR3 contains 15 residues. CDR1 is SGHTA and CDR2 is FQGNSA in the germline V gene. The CDR3 spells CASSLRGGLREKLFF. Here the CDR3 DNA reads TGTGCCAGCAGCTTAAGAGGGGGCCTACGCGAAAAACTGTTTTTT.

This chain connects TRBV5-4 to TRBJ2-3; 7 bases match TRBD1. Germline-derived CDR1 and CDR2 are SGHNT and YYREEE (reference sequence). V was pared by 3 bases and J by 2 bases, with 3 bases of the junction left unmatched. This CDR3 comprises 14 residues. CDR3 in amino acids: CASSSGQVTDTQYF. CDR3 nucleotide sequence: TGTGCCAGCAGCTCCGGACAGGTCACAGATACGCAGTATTTT.